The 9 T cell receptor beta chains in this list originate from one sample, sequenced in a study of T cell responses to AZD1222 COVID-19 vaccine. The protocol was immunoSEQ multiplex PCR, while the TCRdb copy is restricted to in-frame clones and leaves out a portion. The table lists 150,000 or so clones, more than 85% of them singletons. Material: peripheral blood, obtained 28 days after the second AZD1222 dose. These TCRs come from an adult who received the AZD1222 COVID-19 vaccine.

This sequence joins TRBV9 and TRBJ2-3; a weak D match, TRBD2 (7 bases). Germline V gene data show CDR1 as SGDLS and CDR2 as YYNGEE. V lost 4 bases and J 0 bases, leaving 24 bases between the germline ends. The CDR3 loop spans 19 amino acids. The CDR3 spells CASSSPSGGGPPSTDTQYF. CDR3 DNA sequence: TGTGCCAGCAGCTCACCCTCGGGGGGCGGCCCTCCTAGCACAGATACGCAGTATTTT.

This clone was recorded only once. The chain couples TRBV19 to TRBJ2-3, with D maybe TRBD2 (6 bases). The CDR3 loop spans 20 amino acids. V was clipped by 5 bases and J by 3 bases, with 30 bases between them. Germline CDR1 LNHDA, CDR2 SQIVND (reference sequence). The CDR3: CASSPRSTSLKILNTDTQYF. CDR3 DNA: TGTGCCAGTAGTCCCCGATCTACTAGCCTAAAGATCCTAAATACAGATACGCAGTATTTT.

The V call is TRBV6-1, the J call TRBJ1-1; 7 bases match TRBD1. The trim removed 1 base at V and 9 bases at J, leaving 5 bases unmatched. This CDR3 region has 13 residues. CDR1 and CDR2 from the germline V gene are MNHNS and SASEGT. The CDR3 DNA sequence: TGTGCCAGCAGTGAAGAAGTCAGGGGGAAAGCTTTCTTT. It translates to CASSEEVRGKAFF.

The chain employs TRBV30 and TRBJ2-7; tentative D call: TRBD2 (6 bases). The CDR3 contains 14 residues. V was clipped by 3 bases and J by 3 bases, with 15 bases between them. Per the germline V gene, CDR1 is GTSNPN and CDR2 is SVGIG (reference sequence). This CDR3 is CAWSLARGYYEQYF. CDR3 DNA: TGTGCCTGGAGCCTCGCCCGGGGGTACTACGAGCAGTACTTC.

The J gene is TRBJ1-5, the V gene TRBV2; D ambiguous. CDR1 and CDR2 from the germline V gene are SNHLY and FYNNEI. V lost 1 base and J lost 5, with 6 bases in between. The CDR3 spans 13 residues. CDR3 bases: TGTGCCAGCAGTGAAGGTCCGCATCAGCCCCAGCATTTT. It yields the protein CASSEGPHQPQHF. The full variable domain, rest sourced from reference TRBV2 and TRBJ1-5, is EPEVTQTPSHQVTQMGQEVILRCVPISNHLYFYWYRQILGQKVEFLVSFYNNEISEKSEIFDDQFSVERPDGSNFTLKIRSTKLEDSAMYFCASSEGPHQPQHFGDGTRLSIL.

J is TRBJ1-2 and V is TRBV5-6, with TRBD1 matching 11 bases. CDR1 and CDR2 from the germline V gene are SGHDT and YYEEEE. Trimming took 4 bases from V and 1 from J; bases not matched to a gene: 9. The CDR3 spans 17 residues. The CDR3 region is CASSPRTGGASNYGYTF. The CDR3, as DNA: TGTGCCAGCAGCCCAAGGACAGGGGGCGCAAGTAACTATGGCTACACCTTC.

The CDR3 DNA follows: TGTGCCAGCAGTTTAGAGCGGACTTCCTACAATGAGCAGTTCTTC. This encodes CASSLERTSYNEQFF. The chain joins TRBV27 to TRBJ2-1, with D tentatively TRBD2 (5 bases). Deletions cut 2 bases from V and 1 base from J, with 9 bases between. The CDR3 contains 15 residues. CDR1 MNHEY and CDR2 SMNVEV come from the germline V gene (reference sequence).

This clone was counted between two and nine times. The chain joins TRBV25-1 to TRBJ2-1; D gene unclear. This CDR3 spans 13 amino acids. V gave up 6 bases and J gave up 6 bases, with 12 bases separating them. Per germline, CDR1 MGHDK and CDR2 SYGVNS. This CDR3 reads CASRSPRRNEQFF. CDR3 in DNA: TGTGCCAGCAGATCGCCTAGGCGCAATGAGCAGTTCTTC. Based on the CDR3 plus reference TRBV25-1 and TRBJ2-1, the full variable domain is EADIYQTPRYLVIGTGKKITLECSQTMGHDKMYWYQQDPGMELHLIHYSYGVNSTEKGDLSSESTVSRIRTEHFPLTLESARPSHTSQYLCASRSPRRNEQFFGPGTRLTVL.

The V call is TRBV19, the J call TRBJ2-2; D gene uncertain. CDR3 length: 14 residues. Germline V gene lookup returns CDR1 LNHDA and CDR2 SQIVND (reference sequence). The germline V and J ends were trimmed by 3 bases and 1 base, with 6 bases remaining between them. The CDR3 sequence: CASSIERNTGELFF. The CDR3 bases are TGTGCCAGTAGTATTGAGCGGAACACCGGGGAGCTGTTTTTT.